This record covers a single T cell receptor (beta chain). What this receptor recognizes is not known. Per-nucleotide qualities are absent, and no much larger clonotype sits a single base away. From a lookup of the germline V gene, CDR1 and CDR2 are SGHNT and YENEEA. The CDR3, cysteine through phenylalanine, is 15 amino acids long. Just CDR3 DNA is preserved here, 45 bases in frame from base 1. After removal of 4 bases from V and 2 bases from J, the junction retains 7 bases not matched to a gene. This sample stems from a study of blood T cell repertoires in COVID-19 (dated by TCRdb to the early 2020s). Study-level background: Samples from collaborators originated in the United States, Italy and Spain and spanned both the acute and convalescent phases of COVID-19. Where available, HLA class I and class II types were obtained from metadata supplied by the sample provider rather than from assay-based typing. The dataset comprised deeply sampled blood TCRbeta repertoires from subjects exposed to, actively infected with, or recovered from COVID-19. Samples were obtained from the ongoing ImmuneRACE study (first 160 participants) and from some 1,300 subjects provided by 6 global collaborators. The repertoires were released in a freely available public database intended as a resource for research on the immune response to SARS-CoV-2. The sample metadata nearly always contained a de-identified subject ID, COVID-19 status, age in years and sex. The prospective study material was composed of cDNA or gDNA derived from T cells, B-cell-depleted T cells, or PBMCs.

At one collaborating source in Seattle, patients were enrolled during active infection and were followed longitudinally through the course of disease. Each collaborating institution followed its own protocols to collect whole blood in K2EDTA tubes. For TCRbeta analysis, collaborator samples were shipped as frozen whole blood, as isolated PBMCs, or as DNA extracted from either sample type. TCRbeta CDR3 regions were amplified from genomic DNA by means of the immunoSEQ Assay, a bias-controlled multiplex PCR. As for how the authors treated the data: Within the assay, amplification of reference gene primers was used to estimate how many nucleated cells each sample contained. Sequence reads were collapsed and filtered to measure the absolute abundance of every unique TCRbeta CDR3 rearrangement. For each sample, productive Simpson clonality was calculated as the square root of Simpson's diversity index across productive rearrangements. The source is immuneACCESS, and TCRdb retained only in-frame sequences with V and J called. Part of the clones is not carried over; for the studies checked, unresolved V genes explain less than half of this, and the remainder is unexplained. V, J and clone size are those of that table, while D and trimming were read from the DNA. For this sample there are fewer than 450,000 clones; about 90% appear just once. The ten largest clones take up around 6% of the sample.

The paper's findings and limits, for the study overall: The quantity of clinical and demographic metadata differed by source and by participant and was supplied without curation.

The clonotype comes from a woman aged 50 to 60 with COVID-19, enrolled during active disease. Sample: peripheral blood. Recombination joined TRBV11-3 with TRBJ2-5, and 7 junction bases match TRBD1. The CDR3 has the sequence CASSSGRDRQETQYF. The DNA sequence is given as TGTGCCAGCAGCTCAGGCCGGGACAGACAAGAGACCCAGTACTTC.